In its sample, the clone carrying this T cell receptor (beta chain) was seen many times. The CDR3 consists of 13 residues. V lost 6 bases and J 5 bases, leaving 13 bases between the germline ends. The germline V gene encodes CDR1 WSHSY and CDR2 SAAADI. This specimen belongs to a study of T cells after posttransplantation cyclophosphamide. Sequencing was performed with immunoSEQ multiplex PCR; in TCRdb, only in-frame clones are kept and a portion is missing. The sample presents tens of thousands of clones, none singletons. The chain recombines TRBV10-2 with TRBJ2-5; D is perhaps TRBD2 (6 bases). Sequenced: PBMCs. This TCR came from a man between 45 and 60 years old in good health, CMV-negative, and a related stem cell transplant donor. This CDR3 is CASRDSGRETQYF. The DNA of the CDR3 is TGCGCCAGCAGGGACTCAGGGAGGGAGACCCAGTACTTC.